Sequencing of this TCR beta chain was carried out in a study of cytomegalovirus exposure and HLA in healthy donors. The PCR employed 60 Vbeta primers together with 13 Jbeta primers. Clones were read by immunoSEQ multiplex PCR, and TCRdb kept only the in-frame ones, dropping some. The sample shows 55,000 to 70,000 clones, 70% to 80% of them seen only once. Germline V gives CDR1 SGHKS, CDR2 YYEKEE (reference sequence). The CDR3 sequence is 13 residues long. Trimming took 1 base from V and 2 from J, leaving 6 bases between them. This clonotype was obtained from a woman aged 55-70 years in good health and CMV-seropositive. Source material: PBMCs. The chain is built from TRBV5-5 and TRBJ2-5; D not certain. The CDR3 DNA follows: TGTGCCAGCAGCTTGCTCCCTCAAGAGACCCAGTACTTC. Its protein is CASSLLPQETQYF.